The 19 T cell receptor beta chains below all came from one sample that was sequenced in a study of PD-1 blockade in classical Hodgkin lymphoma. Time point indicated: cycle 4 day 1 (C4D1), after 5 to 7 weeks of nivolumab. Each of the patients experienced relapse following autologous stem cell transplantation, and their brentuximab vedotin exposure differed. The method was immunoSEQ multiplex PCR; TCRdb's version includes in-frame clones alone and lacks a portion of them. The repertoire consists of some 93,000 clones, with 83% occurring once and the leading ten covering over 15%. Sequencing used peripheral blood mononuclear cells (PBMCs), obtained before the fourth cycle of nivolumab. The receptor set was obtained from a human donor with classical Hodgkin lymphoma.

This chain connects TRBV15 to TRBJ1-1; D is possibly TRBD1 (5 bases). Trimming shortened V by 5 bases and J by 3 bases, and 22 bases separated the two germline ends. The germline V gene encodes CDR1 LNHNV and CDR2 YYDKDF (reference sequence). This CDR3 is 17 amino acids long. CDR3 residues: CATSWGSGVVDYTEAFF. CDR3 DNA sequence: TGTGCCACCAGCTGGGGGTCGGGGGTTGTTGATTACACTGAAGCTTTCTTT.

This clone was counted between two and nine times. The CDR3 sequence: CAISDGPNDYGYTF. The CDR3 nucleotides are TGTGCCATCAGTGACGGCCCGAATGACTATGGCTACACCTTC. The V call is TRBV10-3, the J call TRBJ1-2; D ambiguous. Deletions cut 3 bases from V and 3 bases from J, with 11 bases between. The CDR3 loop spans 14 amino acids. CDR1 ENHRY and CDR2 SYGVKD come from the germline V gene.

This clone appeared a single time. V usage is TRBV30 and J usage is TRBJ1-1; 11 bases are a match to TRBD1. CDR3 length equals 18 residues. The V gene's germline CDR1 is GTSNPN and CDR2 SVGIG (reference sequence). The ends lost 2 bases at V and 0 bases at J; junction bases unmatched: 11. CDR3 protein: CAWSKPGQGGNMNTEAFF. The CDR3 DNA reads as TGTGCCTGGAGTAAGCCGGGACAGGGGGGCAACATGAACACTGAAGCTTTCTTT. Full variable domain (remainder filled in from reference TRBV30 and TRBJ1-1): SQTIHQWPATLVQPVGSPLSLECTVEGTSNPNLYWYRQAAGRGLQLLFYSVGIGQISSEVPQNLSASRPQDRQFILSSKKLLLSDSGFYLCAWSKPGQGGNMNTEAFFGQGTRLTVV.

This chain links TRBV9 with TRBJ1-1; a weak D match, TRBD1 (5 bases). Germline CDR1 is SGDLS and CDR2 is YYNGEE. Deletions cut 0 bases from V and 5 bases from J, with 14 bases between. The CDR3 consists of 15 residues. Here the CDR3 DNA reads TGTGCCAGCAGCGTAGCGGCAGGGCGTGAGACTGAAGCTTTCTTT. This translates into CASSVAAGRETEAFF. Full variable domain (outside the CDR3, taken from reference TRBV9 and TRBJ1-1): DSGVTQTPKHLITATGQRVTLRCSPRSGDLSVYWYQQSLDQGLQFLIQYYNGEERAKGNILERFSAQQFPDLHSELNLSSLELGDSALYFCASSVAAGRETEAFFGQGTRLTVV.

This clone has a single count. The gene calls are TRBV9 and TRBJ2-6; D may be TRBD1 (5 bases). The V gene lost 2 bases and the J gene lost 12 bases, with 15 bases spanning the gap. Germline V lookup: CDR1 SGDLS, CDR2 YYNGEE. The CDR3 loop spans 14 amino acids. The CDR3 DNA is TGTGCCAGCAGCGTTCGACTGGGCGACAGCGTCCTGACTTTC. Residues: CASSVRLGDSVLTF.

This chain connects TRBV10-2 to TRBJ1-4, with D uncertain. The CDR3 spans 15 residues. Germline V gene lookup returns CDR1 WSHSY and CDR2 SAAADI. The V end lost 3 bases, the J end lost 0 bases, and 8 bases lay between the germline ends. The CDR3 spells CASSDLFPTNEKLFF. As DNA, the CDR3 is TGCGCCAGCAGTGACCTCTTTCCAACTAATGAAAAACTGTTTTTT.

The chain combines TRBV29-1 with TRBJ1-5, with 10 positions matching TRBD1. Trimming at V came to 7 bases and at J to 3 bases, leaving 6 bases not matched to a gene. Germline CDR1 reads SQVTM; CDR2 reads ANQGSEA. This CDR3 comprises 14 residues. Here the CDR3 reads CSGGQGPINQPQHF. The CDR3 DNA reads TGCAGCGGGGGACAGGGGCCTATCAATCAGCCCCAGCATTTT.

The CDR3: CSVDGDTNTEAFF. CDR3 DNA sequence: TGCAGCGTTGACGGAGACACGAACACTGAAGCTTTCTTT. The chain joins TRBV29-1 to TRBJ1-1, with D hard to call. This CDR3 has 13 amino acids. CDR1 and CDR2 (germline): SQVTM, ANQGSEA. Trimming pared 3 bases from V and 1 base from J, leaving 9 bases between.

The genes are TRBV14 and TRBJ2-2; perhaps D is TRBD1 or TRBD2 (5 bases each). The CDR3 length is 15 residues. Germline-derived CDR1 and CDR2 are SGHDN and FVKESK. The V gene lost 1 base and the J gene lost 5 bases, with 11 bases spanning the gap. CDR3 sequence: CASSQALWGTGELFF. The CDR3 DNA reads as TGTGCCAGCAGCCAAGCCCTCTGGGGGACCGGGGAGCTGTTTTTT.

The gene calls are TRBV6-6 and TRBJ1-2; D is possibly TRBD1 (6 bases). Per germline, CDR1 MNHNY and CDR2 SVGAGI (reference sequence). V lost 10 bases, J lost 2 bases, and 20 bases lay in between. This CDR3 spans 15 amino acids. The CDR3 spells CAILLTGLLNYGYTF. The CDR3 DNA sequence: TGTGCCATCCTCTTGACAGGACTTCTCAACTATGGCTACACCTTC.

This chain joins TRBV7-9 and TRBJ2-1; the match to TRBD2 covers 7 bases. This CDR3 has 14 residues. Germline-derived CDR1 and CDR2 are SEHNR and FQNEAQ (reference sequence). V was pared by 0 bases and J by 5 bases, with 1 base of the junction left unmatched. CDR3 protein: CASSLAGGNNEQFF. In DNA, the CDR3 is TGTGCCAGCAGCTTAGCGGGGGGGAACAATGAGCAGTTCTTC. The full variable domain, its missing parts supplied by reference TRBV7-9 and TRBJ2-1, is DTGVSQNPRHKITKRGQNVTFRCDPISEHNRLYWYRQTLGQGPEFLTYFQNEAQLEKSRLLSDRFSAERPKGSFSTLEIQRTEQGDSAMYLCASSLAGGNNEQFFGPGTRLTVL.

The chain uses TRBV28 and TRBJ2-7; perhaps TRBD1 as D (6 bases). Germline V gene data show CDR1 as MDHEN and CDR2 as SYDVKM. Trimming pared 5 bases from V and 7 bases from J, leaving 15 bases between. The CDR3 is 13 residues long. The CDR3 DNA reads TGTGCCAGCAGTCCGATACGACAGGCTGAGCAGTACTTC. Encoded protein: CASSPIRQAEQYF.

The rearrangement links TRBV7-6 to TRBJ2-1; the match to TRBD1 covers 7 bases. Germline CDR1 is SGHVS and CDR2 is FNYEAQ. V lost 5 bases to trimming and J lost 7 bases; unmatched junction nucleotides: 8. This CDR3 has 14 residues. The CDR3 sequence is CASSGTGAWNEQFF. In nucleotides, the CDR3 is TGTGCCAGCAGCGGTACAGGGGCCTGGAATGAGCAGTTCTTC.

The chain links TRBV5-1 to TRBJ2-5; 7 bases map to TRBD2. CDR3 length: 15 residues. The germline gives CDR1 SGHRS, CDR2 YFSETQ. After removal of 4 bases from V and 5 bases from J, the junction contained 11 bases not matched to a gene. In DNA form, the CDR3 reads TGCGCCAGCAGCGCGGGAGCGCAGGGAGGGGAGACCCAGTACTTC. It yields the protein CASSAGAQGGETQYF.

This clone has just one count. J is TRBJ2-3 and V is TRBV5-4; 8 bases match TRBD2. Germline CDR1 and CDR2: SGHNT and YYREEE (reference sequence). Losses at the gene ends were 4 bases for V and 0 bases for J; bases not matched to a gene: 7. The CDR3 extends over 16 amino acids. CDR3 in DNA: TGTGCCAGCAGCCTGGGCGGGACTAGGAGCACAGATACGCAGTATTTT. Its protein is CASSLGGTRSTDTQYF. The variable domain in full, with the rest retrieved from reference TRBV5-4 and TRBJ2-3, is ETGVTQSPTHLIKTRGQQVTLRCSSQSGHNTVSWYQQALGQGPQFIFQYYREEENGRGNFPPRFSGLQFPNYSSELNVNALELDDSALYLCASSLGGTRSTDTQYFGPGTRLTVL.

The table lists this clone with a few counts. The J gene is TRBJ1-1, the V gene TRBV19; TRBD1 might be the D (5 bases). This CDR3 contains 13 residues. Germline V gene data show CDR1 as LNHDA and CDR2 as SQIVND (reference sequence). Deletions cut 3 bases from V and 1 base from J, with 6 bases between. This CDR3 is CASSIRENTEAFF. Here the CDR3 DNA reads TGTGCCAGTAGTATCAGGGAGAACACTGAAGCTTTCTTT.

This chain connects TRBV18 to TRBJ1-4, with a tentative D call TRBD1 (5 bases). The CDR3 runs to 14 residues. The germline V and J ends were trimmed by 1 base and 8 bases, with 11 bases remaining between them. Germline loops: CDR1 KGHSH, CDR2 LQKENI. The CDR3, as DNA: TGTGCCAGCTCACCACAGGGGATCGGGGAAAAACTGTTTTTT. Protein sequence: CASSPQGIGEKLFF.

The chain couples TRBV4-2 to TRBJ2-3; weak D call: TRBD2 (6 bases). The V and J ends lost 5 bases and 2 bases respectively, with 14 bases between them. This CDR3 is built from 15 residues. Germline V gives CDR1 LGHNA, CDR2 YNFKEQ. CDR3 nucleotides: TGTGCCAGCAGCTTAGCTCTACTAGCCACAGATACGCAGTATTTT. Protein: CASSLALLATDTQYF.

This clone has only one observation. The V gene is TRBV19, the J gene TRBJ1-5; TRBD1 is a possible D gene (5 bases). The CDR3 runs 16 residues. Trimming left V 1 base short and J 4 bases short, with 14 bases between. CDR1 and CDR2 (germline): LNHDA, SQIVND (reference sequence). CDR3 bases: TGTGCCAGTAGTATAGCGGGGACCTCGTCTAATCAGCCCCAGCATTTT. Amino acid sequence: CASSIAGTSSNQPQHF.